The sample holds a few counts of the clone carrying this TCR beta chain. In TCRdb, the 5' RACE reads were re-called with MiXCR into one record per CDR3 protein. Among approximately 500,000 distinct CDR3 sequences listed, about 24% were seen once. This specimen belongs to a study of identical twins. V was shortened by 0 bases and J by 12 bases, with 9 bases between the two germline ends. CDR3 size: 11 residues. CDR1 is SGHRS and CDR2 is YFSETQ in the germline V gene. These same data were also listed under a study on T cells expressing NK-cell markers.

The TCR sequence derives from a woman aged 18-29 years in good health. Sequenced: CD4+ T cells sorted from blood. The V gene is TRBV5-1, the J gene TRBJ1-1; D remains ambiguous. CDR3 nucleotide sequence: TGCGCCAGCAGCTTGGGCGGGAACTCTTTCTTT. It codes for CASSLGGNSFF.